This T cell receptor (beta chain) was profiled in a study of OX40 agonist ivuxolimab in advanced cancers. Study at large: Three patients got partial responses; one had hepatocellular carcinoma and two had cutaneous melanoma.

Data came from immunoSEQ multiplex PCR; TCRdb stores just in-frame clones and leaves some out. Of 65,000 or so clones in the sample, roughly 86% were seen once. This CDR3 is built from 14 residues. The junction had 4 bases not matched to a gene; V was cut back by 3 bases and J by 3 bases. CDR1 and CDR2 from the germline V gene are MDHEN and SYDVKM. Remarks on this clone: Antigen: not known.

Overall study results and limits: The study found that CD8+ T cells averaged more expanded clones than CD4+. In a subset of nonresponders, normalized T-cell clonal expansion was also low.

This sample comprised CD4+ or CD8+ T cells sorted from blood, obtained in a trial of the OX40 agonist ivuxolimab. The J gene is TRBJ1-2, the V gene TRBV28; 7 bases map to TRBD1. The sequence came from an adult with an advanced solid tumor such as melanoma, head and neck, liver or kidney cancer. The CDR3 DNA reads TGTGCCAGCAGTTTGATTGGGACAGACTATGGCTACACCTTC. This encodes CASSLIGTDYGYTF.